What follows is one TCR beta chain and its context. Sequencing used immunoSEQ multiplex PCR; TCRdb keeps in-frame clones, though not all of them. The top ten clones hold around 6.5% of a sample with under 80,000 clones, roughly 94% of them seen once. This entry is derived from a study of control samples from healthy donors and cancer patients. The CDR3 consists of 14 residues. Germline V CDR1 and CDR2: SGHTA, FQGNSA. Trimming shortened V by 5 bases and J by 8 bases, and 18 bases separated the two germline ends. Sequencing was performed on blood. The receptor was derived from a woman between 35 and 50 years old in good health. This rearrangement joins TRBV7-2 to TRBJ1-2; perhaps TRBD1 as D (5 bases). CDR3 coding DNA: TGTGCCAGCAGCCCCCATGGGGGGTCTGGAGGCTACACCTTC. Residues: CASSPHGGSGGYTF. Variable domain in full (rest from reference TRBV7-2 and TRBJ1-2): GAGVSQSPSNKVTEKGKDVELRCDPISGHTALYWYRQSLGQGLEFLIYFQGNSAPDKSGLPSDRFSAERTGGSVSTLTIQRTQQEDSAVYLCASSPHGGSGGYTFGSGTRLTVV.